This T cell receptor beta chain is from a study of cytotoxic CD8 clonotypes in ibrutinib-treated CLL. The CDR3 is made up of 11 amino acids. Trimming shortened V by 4 bases and J by 7 bases, and 10 bases separated the two germline ends. The germline CDR1 and CDR2 sequences are SQVTM and ANQGSEA. Study results and caveats: Treatment saw public clonotypes, which were uncommon, either contract or stay stable. Clonality increased at ibrutinib response, then returned toward baseline at progression.

Method: immunoSEQ multiplex PCR; TCRdb's copy keeps in-frame clones and lacks some. The profile shows approximately 350,000 clones, roughly 70% of them singletons. A remark on this clone: Its cognate antigen is unknown.

Sequenced material: PBMCs, taken after 36 months of ibrutinib treatment. The sequence came from a human donor with chronic lymphocytic leukemia. The chain joins TRBV29-1 to TRBJ1-2; D gene uncertain. CDR3 in DNA: TGCAGCGTTGGGACTGAGAGTGGCTACACCTTC. This gives the protein CSVGTESGYTF.